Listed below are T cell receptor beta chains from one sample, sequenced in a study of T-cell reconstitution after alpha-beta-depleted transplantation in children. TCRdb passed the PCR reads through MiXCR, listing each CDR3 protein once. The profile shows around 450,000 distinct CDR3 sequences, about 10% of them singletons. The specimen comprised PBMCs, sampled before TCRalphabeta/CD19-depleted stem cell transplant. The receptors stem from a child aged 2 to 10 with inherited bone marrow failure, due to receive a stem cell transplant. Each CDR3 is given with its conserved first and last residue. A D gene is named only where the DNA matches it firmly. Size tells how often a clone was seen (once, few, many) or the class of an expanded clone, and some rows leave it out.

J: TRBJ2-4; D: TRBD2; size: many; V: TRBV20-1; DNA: TGCAGTGCTAGGGGGCGTGTGAGGACTAGCGGAAACATTCAGTACTTC; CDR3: CSARGRVRTSGNIQYF
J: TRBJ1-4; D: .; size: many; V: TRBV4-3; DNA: TGCGCCAGCAGCCAAGAAGGGCGGGCAACTAATGAAAAACTGTTTTTT; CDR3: CASSQEGRATNEKLFF
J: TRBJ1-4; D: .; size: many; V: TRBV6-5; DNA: TGTGCCAGCAGTTCGCCAAAAAAACAGGGTTATGAAAAACTGTTTTTT; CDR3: CASSSPKKQGYEKLFF
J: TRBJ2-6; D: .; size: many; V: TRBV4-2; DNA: TGTGCCAGCAGCCCGAAGATCCAACTGCGCTCTGGGGCCAACGTCCTGACTTTC; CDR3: CASSPKIQLRSGANVLTF
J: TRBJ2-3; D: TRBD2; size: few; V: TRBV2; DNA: TGTGCCAGCCGACAATCACAGCGGGAGCCCCCCCCAGATACGCAGTATTTT; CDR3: CASRQSQREPPPDTQYF
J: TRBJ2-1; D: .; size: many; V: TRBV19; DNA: TGTGCCAGTAGTATAACAGGGATGACCTACAATGAGCAGTTCTTC; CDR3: CASSITGMTYNEQFF
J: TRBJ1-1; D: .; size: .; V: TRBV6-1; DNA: TGTGCCATCAGTGAAAGGGGGTTCACTGAAGCTTTCTTT; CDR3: CAISERGFTEAFF
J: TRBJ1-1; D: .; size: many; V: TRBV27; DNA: TGTGCCAGCAGGCCGGGGCATCGAACTGAAGCTTTCTTT; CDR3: CASRPGHRTEAFF
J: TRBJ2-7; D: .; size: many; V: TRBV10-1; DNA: TGCGCCAGCAGTGTGGGATCAGGGGCGGCCTACGAGCAGTACTTC; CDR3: CASSVGSGAAYEQYF
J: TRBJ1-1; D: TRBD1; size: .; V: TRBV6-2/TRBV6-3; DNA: TGTGCCAGCAGACCCGCCGGGACAGGGGGCGAAGATACTGAAGCTTTCTTT; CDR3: CASRPAGTGGEDTEAFF
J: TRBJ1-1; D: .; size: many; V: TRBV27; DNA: TGTGCCAGCAGTTTATACCCAAACACTGAAGCTTTCTTT; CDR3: CASSLYPNTEAFF
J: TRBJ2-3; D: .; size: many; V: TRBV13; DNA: TGTGCCAGCAGCTCATCCTTAGCGTTAAGCACAGATACGCAGTATTTT; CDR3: CASSSSLALSTDTQYF
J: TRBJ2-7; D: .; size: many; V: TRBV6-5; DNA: TGTGCCAGCAGTTACCGGGACCCTGCAGGGAGCGAGCAGTACTTC; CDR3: CASSYRDPAGSEQYF
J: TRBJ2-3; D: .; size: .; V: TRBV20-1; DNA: TGCAGTGCTTTACCTACTGGGACAGATACGCAGTATTTT; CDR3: CSALPTGTDTQYF
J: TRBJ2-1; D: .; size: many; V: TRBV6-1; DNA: TGTGCCAGCAGCTGGAGGAGGTCGGGCAATGAGCAGTTCTTC; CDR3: CASSWRRSGNEQFF
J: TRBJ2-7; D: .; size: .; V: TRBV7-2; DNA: TGTGCCAGCAGCTTAGCGGGGAGGAGCGGCTACGAGCAGTACTTC; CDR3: CASSLAGRSGYEQYF
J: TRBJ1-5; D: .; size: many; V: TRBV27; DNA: TGTGCCAGCAGTCCGCTCTCCGGACGGACCAAAAATAGCAATCAGCCCCAGCATTTT; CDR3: CASSPLSGRTKNSNQPQHF
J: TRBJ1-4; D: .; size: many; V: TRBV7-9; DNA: TGTGCCAGCAGCTTCTTGCGGGGGGAAAAACTGTTTTTT; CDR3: CASSFLRGEKLFF
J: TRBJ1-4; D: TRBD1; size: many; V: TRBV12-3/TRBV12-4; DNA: TGTGCCAGCACCAGGGGGAGGACTAATGAAAAACTGTTTTTT; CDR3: CASTRGRTNEKLFF
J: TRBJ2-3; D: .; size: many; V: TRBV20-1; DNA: TGCAGTGCTAGGCCCCGCACAGATACGCAGTATTTT; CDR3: CSARPRTDTQYF
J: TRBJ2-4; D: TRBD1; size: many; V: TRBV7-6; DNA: TGTGCCAGCAGCTTAGCGGGACAGGGAGGGATTCAGTACTTC; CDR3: CASSLAGQGGIQYF
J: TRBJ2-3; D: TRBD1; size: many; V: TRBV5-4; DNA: TGTGCCAGCAGCTTTCGAGGGGGCAGAAGTACAGATACGCAGTATTTT; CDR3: CASSFRGGRSTDTQYF
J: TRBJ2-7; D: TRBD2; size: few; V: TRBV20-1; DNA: TGCAGTGCTAGTTGGGCTAGCGGCGCCTACGAGCAGTACTTC; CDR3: CSASWASGAYEQYF
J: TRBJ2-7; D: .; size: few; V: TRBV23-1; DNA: TGCGCCAGCAGTCAGAAGGGGTCTAGCATCTCCTACGAGCAGTACTTC; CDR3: CASSQKGSSISYEQYF
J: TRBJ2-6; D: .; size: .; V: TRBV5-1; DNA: TGCGCCAGCAGCTTGGGCTGGAGCTCTGGGGCCAACGTCCTGACTTTC; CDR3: CASSLGWSSGANVLTF
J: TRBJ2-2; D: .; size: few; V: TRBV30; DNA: TGTGCCTGGACGGGGGCGACAACCGGGGAGCTGTTTTTT; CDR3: CAWTGATTGELFF
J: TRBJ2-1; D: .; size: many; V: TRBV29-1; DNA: TGCAGCGCCGACCTCGGGGAAAAAGGGTACAATGAGCAGTTCTTC; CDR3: CSADLGEKGYNEQFF
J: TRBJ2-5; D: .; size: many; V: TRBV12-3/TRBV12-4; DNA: TGTGCCAGCACCCGGACGAGGGAGACCCAGTACTTC; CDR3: CASTRTRETQYF
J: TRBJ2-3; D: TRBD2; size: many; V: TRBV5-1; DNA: TGCGCCAGCAGCTCCGGGACTACCGCTAGCACAGATACGCAGTATTTT; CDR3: CASSSGTTASTDTQYF
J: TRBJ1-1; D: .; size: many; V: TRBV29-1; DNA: TGCAGCGTTAGGCAGCCCACTGAAGCTTTCTTT; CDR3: CSVRQPTEAFF
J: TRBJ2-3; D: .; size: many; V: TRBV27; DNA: TGCGAAGCCCGGGACCTTGCCACAGATACGCAGTATTTT; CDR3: CEARDLATDTQYF
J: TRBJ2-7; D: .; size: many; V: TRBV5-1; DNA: TGCGCCAGCAGCTTGGAGGCCCACTGGTACTACGAGCAGTACTTC; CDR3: CASSLEAHWYYEQYF
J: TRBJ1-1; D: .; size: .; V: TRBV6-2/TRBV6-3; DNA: TGTGCCAGCAGTTTCACAGCGGTGAACACTGAAGCTTTCTTT; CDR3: CASSFTAVNTEAFF
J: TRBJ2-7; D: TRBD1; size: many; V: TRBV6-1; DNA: TGTGCCAGCTGCCCGGGACAGGGGTGGTCCTACGAGCAGTACTTC; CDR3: CASCPGQGWSYEQYF
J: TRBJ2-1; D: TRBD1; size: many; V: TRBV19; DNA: TGTGCCAGTAGTATGGGGACAGGTTACAATGAGCAGTTCTTC; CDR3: CASSMGTGYNEQFF
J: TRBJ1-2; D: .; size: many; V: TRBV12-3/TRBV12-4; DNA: TGTGCCAGCAGTTTCGCCGTGAACTATGGCTACACCTTC; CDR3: CASSFAVNYGYTF
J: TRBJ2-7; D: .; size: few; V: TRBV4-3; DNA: TGCGCCAGCAGCCAAGCTAGGGGCTCCTACGAGCAGTACTTC; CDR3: CASSQARGSYEQYF
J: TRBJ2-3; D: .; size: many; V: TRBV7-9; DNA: TGTGCCAGCTCCCTGAACAGGCTTAGCACAGATACGCAGTATTTT; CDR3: CASSLNRLSTDTQYF
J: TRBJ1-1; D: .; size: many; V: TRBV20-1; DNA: TGCAGTGCTAGACTTGGAACTGAAGCTTTCTTT; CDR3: CSARLGTEAFF
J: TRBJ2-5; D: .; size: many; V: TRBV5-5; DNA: TGTGCCAGCAGCTTGTGGCAGTACGAGACCCAGTACTTC; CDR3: CASSLWQYETQYF
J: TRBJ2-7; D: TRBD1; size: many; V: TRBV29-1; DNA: TGCAGCGTTGACTCTACGGACAGGGGAACCTACGAGCAGTACTTC; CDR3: CSVDSTDRGTYEQYF